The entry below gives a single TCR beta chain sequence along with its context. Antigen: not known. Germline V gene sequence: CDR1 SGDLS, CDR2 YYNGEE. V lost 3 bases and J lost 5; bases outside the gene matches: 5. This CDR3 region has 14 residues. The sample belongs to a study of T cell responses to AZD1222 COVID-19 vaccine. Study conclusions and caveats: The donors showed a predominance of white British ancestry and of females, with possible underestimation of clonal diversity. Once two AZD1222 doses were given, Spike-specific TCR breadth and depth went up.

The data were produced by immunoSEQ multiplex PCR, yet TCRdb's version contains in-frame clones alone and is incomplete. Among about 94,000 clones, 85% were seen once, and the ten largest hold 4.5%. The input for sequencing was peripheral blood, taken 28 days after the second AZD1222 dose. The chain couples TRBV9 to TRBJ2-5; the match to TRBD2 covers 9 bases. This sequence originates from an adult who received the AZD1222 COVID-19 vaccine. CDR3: CASSEGTSSETQYF. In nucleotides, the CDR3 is TGTGCCAGCAGCGAAGGGACTAGCTCGGAGACCCAGTACTTC.